One and the same sample provided the 10 T cell receptor beta chains below, sequenced in a study of early T cells in non-severe SARS-CoV-2 infection. TCRdb processed the 5' RACE reads anew with MiXCR; each CDR3 protein has one entry. The data contain some 40,000 distinct CDR3 sequences, 6% to 9.5% of them seen just once; the ten biggest clones take up around 12%. Sequenced material: whole blood, taken at baseline. All receptors come from an adult who was a healthcare worker with PCR-confirmed SARS-CoV-2 infection or an uninfected control (not recorded which).

This clonotype was seen a few times. This chain uses TRBV12-3 or TRBV12-4 with TRBJ2-1; 15 bases line up with TRBD2. The CDR3 loop spans 16 amino acids. The junction had 7 bases not matched to a gene; V was cut back by 6 bases and J by 7 bases. This CDR3 reads CASSHGLAGGQNEQFF. Written as DNA, the CDR3 is TGTGCCAGCAGCCATGGACTAGCGGGGGGGCAAAATGAGCAGTTCTTC.

The gene calls are TRBV7-6 and TRBJ2-5; maybe TRBD2 (6 bases). The CDR3 runs to 20 residues. Germline V gives CDR1 SGHVS, CDR2 FNYEAQ. Trimming pared 8 bases from V and 5 bases from J, leaving 36 bases between. As DNA, the CDR3 is TGTGCCAGCGGCCCTAGCGCTCCCCCCGTTCCGGACCCCGGGAAGGAGACCCAGTACTTC. Protein: CASGPSAPPVPDPGKETQYF.

The sample holds many counts of this clonotype. CDR3 sequence: CAISEFTGGTEAFF. The CDR3 DNA reads TGTGCCATCAGTGAGTTCACAGGGGGCACTGAAGCTTTCTTT. The rearrangement joins TRBV10-3 to TRBJ1-1; 8 bases are shared with TRBD1. The CDR3 runs 14 residues. CDR1 and CDR2 (germline): ENHRY, SYGVKD. The V and J ends lost 1 base and 4 bases, in that order; junction bases with no gene match: 2.

This clonotype was seen repeatedly, ten times or more. This chain links TRBV6-5 with TRBJ1-1; weak D call: TRBD1 (6 bases). Germline V lookup: CDR1 MNHEY, CDR2 SVGAGI. The V gene lost 2 bases and the J gene lost 8 bases, with 12 bases spanning the gap. The CDR3 length is 13 residues. CDR3 bases: TGTGCCAGCAGTTACACGACAGGCCCCGAAGCTTTCTTT. Encoded protein: CASSYTTGPEAFF.

The CDR3 spells CASSEQNTDTQYF. The CDR3 nucleotides are TGTGCCAGCAGTGAACAGAACACAGATACGCAGTATTTT. The J gene is TRBJ2-3, the V gene TRBV2; D call uncertain. The CDR3 spans 13 residues. Between the trimmed V and J ends, which lost 2 bases and 2 bases, there was a span of 5 bases. CDR1 is SNHLY and CDR2 is FYNNEI in the germline V gene.

As regards this clonotype: A much larger clonotype is one base distant, so this may be a read error. The chain links TRBV7-2 to TRBJ2-1; D unresolved. In germline, CDR1 is SGHTA, CDR2 FQGNSA. V gave up 1 base and J gave up 7 bases, with 14 bases separating them. The CDR3 has 15 amino acids. Here the CDR3 DNA reads TGTGCCAGCAGCTTAGTGCCCTTTAGAAGAAATGAGCAGTTCTTC. Amino acid sequence: CASSLVPFRRNEQFF. Full variable domain (remainder filled in from reference TRBV7-2 and TRBJ2-1): GAGVSQSPSNKVTEKGKDVELRCDPISGHTALYWYRQSLGQGLEFLIYFQGNSAPDKSGLPSDRFSAERTGGSVSTLTIQRTQQEDSAVYLCASSLVPFRRNEQFFGPGTRLTVL.

This clonotype was seen only once. The chain combines TRBV5-4 with TRBJ1-1; D gene unclear. The germline V and J ends were trimmed by 4 bases and 5 bases, with 12 bases remaining between them. The CDR3 is made up of 13 amino acids. Germline V CDR1 and CDR2: SGHNT, YYREEE (reference sequence). The CDR3 DNA follows: TGTGCCAGCAGCCCGGGAAGGGCAACTGAAGCTTTCTTT. This sequence encodes CASSPGRATEAFF.

This clonotype appeared a few times. The chain joins TRBV18 to TRBJ2-5; D is possibly TRBD2 (5 bases). The CDR3 runs to 14 residues. CDR1 is KGHSH and CDR2 is LQKENI in the germline V gene. Trimming stripped 3 bases from V and 4 bases from J, with 12 bases between. The CDR3 reads CASSPGGYGETQYF. As DNA, the CDR3 is TGTGCCAGCTCACCCGGCGGGTACGGAGAGACCCAGTACTTC.

This clonotype was seen repeatedly, ten times or more. The chain uses TRBV6-5 and TRBJ1-5; 8 nucleotides line up with TRBD1. V shed 5 bases, J shed 4 bases, and the junction held 10 bases outside the gene matches. The length of the CDR3 is 16 residues. Germline lookup yields CDR1 MNHEY and CDR2 SVGAGI. This CDR3 reads CASSPISDRGNQPQHF. The DNA of the CDR3 is TGTGCCAGCAGTCCAATTTCTGACAGGGGAAATCAGCCCCAGCATTTT.

This clonotype was observed at least ten times. The chain carries TRBV6-5 and TRBJ1-2, with 11 bases identical to TRBD1. The V and J ends lost 0 bases and 5 bases, in that order; junction bases with no gene match: 5. Per the germline V gene, CDR1 is MNHEY and CDR2 is SVGAGI. The CDR3 is 16 amino acids. CDR3 DNA: TGTGCCAGCAGTTACTCGCCGGGACAGGGGGGATATGGCTACACCTTC. Protein product: CASSYSPGQGGYGYTF.